The 8 T cell receptor beta chains below come from one sample, sequenced in a study of monozygotic twins with cystic fibrosis. Sequencing was performed with immunoSEQ multiplex PCR; in TCRdb, only in-frame clones are kept and a portion is missing. The data contain under 20,000 clones, 97% of them singletons. The sample consisted of blood. All receptors derive from a woman in her 30s with cystic fibrosis.

The V and J genes are TRBV7-2 and TRBJ2-3; D is possibly TRBD2 (5 bases). The CDR3 is made up of 15 amino acids. Trimming removed 0 bases at V and 6 bases at J, with 13 bases between. Germline CDR1 and CDR2: SGHTA and FQGNSA. CDR3: CASSLAVLAADTQYF. The CDR3 DNA is TGTGCCAGCAGCTTAGCCGTGCTAGCAGCCGATACGCAGTATTTT. Full variable domain (outside the CDR3, taken from reference TRBV7-2 and TRBJ2-3): GAGVSQSPSNKVTEKGKDVELRCDPISGHTALYWYRQSLGQGLEFLIYFQGNSAPDKSGLPSDRFSAERTGGSVSTLTIQRTQQEDSAVYLCASSLAVLAADTQYFGPGTRLTVL.

The chain joins TRBV5-6 to TRBJ2-1; D is ambiguous. V dropped 4 bases and J dropped 2 bases, with 7 bases sitting between them. CDR1 is SGHDT, CDR2 YYEEEE, per germline. This CDR3 region has 13 residues. CDR3 coding DNA: TGTGCCAGCAGCCAAAGGGCCTACAATGAGCAGTTCTTC. Translation gives CASSQRAYNEQFF. Complete variable domain (other parts from reference TRBV5-6 and TRBJ2-1): DAGVTQSPTHLIKTRGQQVTLRCSPKSGHDTVSWYQQALGQGPQFIFQYYEEEERQRGNFPDRFSGHQFPNYSSELNVNALLLGDSALYLCASSQRAYNEQFFGPGTRLTVL.

The chain links TRBV19 to TRBJ2-5; D might be TRBD1 or TRBD2, each matching 5 bases. The CDR3 loop spans 13 amino acids. Between the trimmed V and J ends, which lost 3 bases and 2 bases, there was a span of 7 bases. Germline CDR1 LNHDA, CDR2 SQIVND (reference sequence). The CDR3 sequence is CASSMWGQETQYF. The CDR3 nucleotides are TGTGCCAGTAGTATGTGGGGGCAAGAGACCCAGTACTTC. Combining the CDR3 with reference TRBV19 and TRBJ2-5 gives the whole variable domain DGGITQSPKYLFRKEGQNVTLSCEQNLNHDAMYWYRQDPGQGLRLIYYSQIVNDFQKGDIAEGYSVSREKKESFPLTVTSAQKNPTAFYLCASSMWGQETQYFGPGTRLLVL.

The chain recombines TRBV19 with TRBJ2-2; D ambiguous. The germline gives CDR1 LNHDA, CDR2 SQIVND (reference sequence). The CDR3 has 11 residues. Trimming cost V 3 bases and J 10 bases, with 6 bases left between them. The CDR3 here is CASSIAEELFF. CDR3 DNA: TGTGCCAGTAGTATCGCGGAGGAGCTGTTTTTT.

The J gene is TRBJ1-1, the V gene TRBV30; D might be TRBD1 (5 bases). The CDR3 extends over 14 amino acids. V gave up 0 bases and J gave up 4 bases, with 12 bases separating them. Germline CDR1 GTSNPN, CDR2 SVGIG (reference sequence). The CDR3 bases are TGTGCCTGGAGTGTAGGGATTGGGGGCACTGAAGCTTTCTTT. Encoded protein: CAWSVGIGGTEAFF.

The J gene is TRBJ2-3, the V gene TRBV29-1, with D unclear. Germline loops: CDR1 SQVTM, CDR2 ANQGSEA. The CDR3 length is 13 residues. Between the trimmed V and J ends, which lost 5 bases and 10 bases, there was a span of 19 bases. This CDR3 is CSVLPSRTHPQYF. As DNA, the CDR3 is TGCAGCGTTCTTCCGTCTAGGACCCATCCGCAGTATTTT.

This clone appeared once. Since the CDR3 does not end with the conserved phenylalanine or tryptophan, this likely comes from a read error. The DNA is left out, because the CDR3 cannot be placed on it with certainty; the CDR3 is given as TCRdb lists it. The chain uses TRBV4-3 and TRBJ1-1. The CDR3 is 8 amino acids long, termini counted. Germline CDR1 is LGHNA and CDR2 is YSLEER. The CDR3 loop reads CASSHRLS.

The chain combines TRBV6-1 with TRBJ1-1; 11 bases line up with TRBD1. Unmatched junction bases numbered 8, after V lost 11 bases and J lost 0 bases. The CDR3 totals 15 residues. The germline V gene encodes CDR1 MNHNS and CDR2 SASEGT. For the CDR3, the DNA is TGTGCCCGTACCGGGACAGGGGGTATGAACACTGAAGCTTTCTTT. Protein sequence: CARTGTGGMNTEAFF.